These T cell receptor beta chains were read from a single sample in a study of cytomegalovirus exposure and HLA in healthy donors. The protocol was immunoSEQ multiplex PCR, while the TCRdb copy is restricted to in-frame clones and leaves out a portion. This table holds 100,000 to 150,000 clones, around 72% found once. Material: PBMCs. The origin of the receptors is a woman under 30 in good health and CMV-seronegative. Both conserved end residues are part of each CDR3. D genes are given only for firm matches. Expanded clones are given a class, and other clones once, few, many or no size at all.

v_call	d_call	j_call	clone_size	cdr3_aa	cdr3_nt
TRBV6-1	TRBD1	TRBJ1-2	NA	CASTPGQPAYGYTF	TGTGCCAGCACCCCGGGACAGCCAGCTTATGGCTACACCTTC
TRBV5-4	TRBD2	TRBJ2-1	NA	CASSPGTSGNNEQFF	TGTGCCAGCAGCCCCGGGACTAGCGGGAATAATGAGCAGTTCTTC
TRBV2	TRBD1	TRBJ1-1	NA	CAILRQGAGLAFF	TGTGCCATCCTTCGACAGGGGGCAGGGTTGGCTTTCTTT
TRBV25-1	NA	TRBJ1-1	NA	CASSETKGKPTEAFF	TGTGCCAGCAGTGAAACCAAGGGGAAGCCCACTGAAGCTTTCTTT
TRBV15	TRBD1	TRBJ2-7	NA	CATSSRLQGEYPYEQYF	TGTGCCACCAGCAGTCGTCTACAGGGGGAATATCCCTACGAGCAGTACTTC
TRBV30	TRBD1	TRBJ1-5	NA	CAWSVRTGTNQPQHF	TGTGCCTGGAGTGTCCGGACAGGGACTAATCAGCCCCAGCATTTT
TRBV7-9	TRBD1	TRBJ1-1	NA	CASSFPVGATGGRTEAFF	TGTGCCAGCAGCTTCCCGGTGGGGGCGACAGGGGGGCGTACTGAAGCTTTCTTT
TRBV19	NA	TRBJ1-5	NA	CASSTQGANQPQHF	TGTGCCAGTAGTACACAGGGAGCCAATCAGCCCCAGCATTTT
TRBV5-6	NA	TRBJ2-6	NA	CASSWDISGANVLTF	TGTGCCAGCAGCTGGGACATCTCTGGGGCCAACGTCCTGACTTTC
TRBV7-8	TRBD2	TRBJ2-7	NA	CASSSTGTSGPSRFEQYF	TGTGCCAGCAGCTCTACCGGGACTAGCGGACCAAGTCGGTTCGAGCAGTACTTC
TRBV7-9	TRBD1	TRBJ1-3	NA	CASSRGQGDGNTIYF	TGTGCCAGCAGTCGAGGACAGGGGGATGGAAACACCATATATTTT
TRBV6-9	NA	TRBJ2-1	NA	CASSWRDPGVSEQFF	TGTGCCAGCAGTTGGCGGGACCCCGGTGTGAGTGAGCAGTTCTTC
TRBV9	NA	TRBJ1-3	few	CASSAQTSNTIYF	TGTGCCAGCAGCGCCCAGACTTCAAACACCATATATTTT
TRBV2	NA	TRBJ1-3	NA	CASTKDTISGNTIYF	TGTGCCAGCACTAAGGACACAATCTCTGGAAACACCATATATTTT
TRBV5-1	NA	TRBJ1-4	NA	CASSPRATNEKLFF	TGCGCCAGCAGCCCGAGAGCAACTAATGAAAAACTGTTTTTT
TRBV30	TRBD1	TRBJ2-2	NA	CAWNRDRVGGELFF	TGTGCCTGGAATCGGGACAGGGTCGGCGGGGAGCTGTTTTTT
TRBV25-1	NA	TRBJ1-1	few	CASRAINDLNTEAFF	TGTGCCAGCAGAGCGATTAACGACTTGAACACTGAAGCTTTCTTT
TRBV19	NA	TRBJ2-2	NA	CASSIAGVNTGELFF	TGTGCCAGTAGTATAGCGGGAGTGAACACCGGGGAGCTGTTTTTT
TRBV7-9	NA	TRBJ2-1	NA	CASSLSPLSLDNEQFF	TGTGCCAGCAGCCTTTCCCCGCTGAGTCTGGACAATGAGCAGTTCTTC
TRBV9	TRBD1	TRBJ2-3	once	CASSLTGLTDTQYF	TGTGCCAGCAGCCTGACAGGGCTCACAGATACGCAGTATTTT
TRBV9	TRBD2	TRBJ2-5	few	CASSVGIAGVETQYF	TGTGCCAGCAGCGTAGGTATAGCGGGAGTGGAGACCCAGTACTTC
TRBV20-1	NA	TRBJ1-1	NA	CSATGNTEAFF	TGCAGTGCAACAGGGAACACTGAAGCTTTCTTT
TRBV30	NA	TRBJ2-1	NA	CAWLNPGFNNEQFF	TGTGCCTGGTTAAACCCGGGATTTAACAATGAGCAGTTCTTC
TRBV10-1	TRBD2	TRBJ2-2	NA	CATRGGTGELFF	TGCGCCACCCGCGGGGGGACCGGGGAGCTGTTTTTT
TRBV15	TRBD1	TRBJ2-1	NA	CATGTAYNEQFF	TGTGCCACCGGGACAGCCTACAATGAGCAGTTCTTC
TRBV2	NA	TRBJ2-5	NA	CAGLQAFGEAQYF	TGTGCCGGGCTACAGGCGTTCGGGGAGGCCCAGTACTTC
TRBV18	NA	TRBJ1-2	NA	CASSPQRGDGYTF	TGTGCCAGCTCACCGCAGCGGGGGGATGGCTACACCTTC
TRBV30	NA	TRBJ2-1	NA	CAWSPLAGRHEQFF	TGTGCCTGGAGTCCCCTAGCCGGAAGGCATGAGCAGTTCTTC
TRBV14	NA	TRBJ2-4	NA	CASSLSSGGSIQYF	TGTGCCAGCAGCCTTTCGAGTGGGGGGTCCATTCAGTACTTC
TRBV6-5	NA	TRBJ2-7	NA	CASSPQGSGGPKYF	TGTGCCAGCAGCCCACAGGGGAGCGGGGGCCCCAAGTACTTC
TRBV30	NA	TRBJ1-1	NA	CAWSFGLNTEAFF	TGTGCCTGGAGTTTCGGGTTGAACACTGAAGCTTTCTTT
TRBV2	TRBD1	TRBJ1-2	NA	CASSSDRMGGYTF	TGTGCCAGCAGTTCGGACAGGATGGGCGGCTACACCTTC
TRBV2	NA	TRBJ1-5	NA	CASSQEQDSNQPQHF	TGTGCCAGCAGTCAGGAACAGGATAGCAATCAGCCCCAGCATTTT
TRBV7-2	TRBD2	TRBJ2-7	NA	CASSPRRASGTNEQYF	TGTGCCAGCAGCCCGAGGCGGGCTAGCGGGACCAACGAGCAGTACTTC
TRBV14	NA	TRBJ1-4	few	CASSRGIYEKLFF	TGTGCCAGCAGCCGAGGCATTTATGAAAAACTGTTTTTT
TRBV6-5	NA	TRBJ1-1	NA	CASSYYEMDTEAFF	TGTGCCAGCAGTTATTACGAGATGGACACTGAAGCTTTCTTT
TRBV10-1	NA	TRBJ2-7	NA	CVTPQGKPPGDEQYF	TGCGTCACCCCTCAGGGTAAGCCGCCGGGGGACGAGCAGTACTTC
TRBV5-1	TRBD1	TRBJ2-7	NA	CASSQSTGNYEQYF	TGCGCCAGCAGCCAATCGACAGGGAACTACGAGCAGTACTTC
TRBV4-1	NA	TRBJ1-1	NA	CASSQVGQRNTEAFF	TGCGCCAGCAGCCAAGTTGGACAGCGGAACACTGAAGCTTTCTTT
TRBV29-1	TRBD1	TRBJ2-7	NA	CSVEGQGNEQYF	TGCAGCGTTGAAGGACAGGGCAACGAGCAGTACTTC
TRBV25-1	TRBD1	TRBJ2-2	NA	CASSALDRDTGELFF	TGTGCCAGCAGTGCGTTGGACAGGGATACCGGGGAGCTGTTTTTT
TRBV12-5	NA	TRBJ2-7	NA	CASAETAYEQYF	TGTGCTAGTGCCGAGACAGCCTACGAGCAGTACTTC
TRBV20-1	NA	TRBJ2-3	NA	CSVGQIDTQYF	TGCAGTGTCGGACAAATAGATACGCAGTATTTT
TRBV27	NA	TRBJ2-3	NA	CASSLVGKESTDTQYF	TGTGCCAGCAGTTTGGTCGGGAAAGAGTCCACAGATACGCAGTATTTT
TRBV20-1	NA	TRBJ2-4	NA	CSASVQNIQYF	TGCAGTGCTAGCGTCCAAAACATTCAGTACTTC
TRBV28	TRBD1	TRBJ1-5	NA	CASGTPGQGVDQPQHF	TGTGCCAGCGGTACCCCGGGACAGGGAGTCGATCAGCCCCAGCATTTT
TRBV27	TRBD1	TRBJ2-7	NA	CASSLTGTGKEQYF	TGTGCCAGCAGTTTGACCGGGACAGGCAAGGAGCAGTACTTC
TRBV20-1	NA	TRBJ1-1	once	CSARGSAEAFF	TGCAGTGCTAGAGGGTCGGCTGAAGCTTTCTTT
TRBV30	NA	TRBJ1-1	NA	CAWSVGGNTEAFF	TGTGCCTGGAGTGTGGGGGGAAACACTGAAGCTTTCTTT
TRBV29-1	TRBD2	TRBJ2-7	once	CSALQTSGREYEQYF	TGCAGCGCTCTACAGACTAGCGGGAGAGAATACGAGCAGTACTTC
TRBV10-1	TRBD1	TRBJ2-7	NA	CASSSGTENYEQYF	TGCGCCAGCAGCTCCGGGACAGAAAACTACGAGCAGTACTTC
TRBV2	NA	TRBJ2-7	NA	CASSEAGVEQYF	TGTGCCAGCAGTGAAGCAGGGGTAGAGCAGTACTTC
TRBV18	TRBD1	TRBJ2-1	NA	CASSPGQGNEQFF	TGTGCCAGCTCACCAGGACAGGGTAATGAGCAGTTCTTC
TRBV30	NA	TRBJ2-3	NA	CAWSRVARTDTQYF	TGTGCCTGGAGTCGGGTAGCGAGAACAGATACGCAGTATTTT
TRBV6-1	NA	TRBJ2-7	NA	CASSDWGGYEQYF	TGTGCCAGCAGTGATTGGGGCGGCTACGAGCAGTACTTC
TRBV4-1	NA	TRBJ1-2	NA	CASSHDGSYGYTF	TGCGCCAGCAGCCACGACGGGTCTTATGGCTACACCTTC
TRBV5-4	TRBD1	TRBJ2-5	NA	CASSFRDRPGETQYF	TGTGCCAGCAGCTTCAGGGACAGGCCGGGAGAGACCCAGTACTTC
TRBV7-9	TRBD2	TRBJ2-7	NA	CASRRREASEQYF	TGTGCCAGCAGACGCCGGGAGGCAAGCGAGCAGTACTTC
TRBV30	TRBD2	TRBJ2-3	NA	CAWSLASGRDTQYF	TGTGCCTGGAGTTTGGCTAGCGGAAGGGATACGCAGTATTTT
TRBV15	TRBD2	TRBJ2-5	NA	CGTSRGTLASGEETQYF	TGTGGCACCAGCAGAGGGACCCTGGCTAGCGGGGAAGAGACCCAGTACTTC